Given below is one T cell receptor (beta chain) in context. Its antigen is as yet unknown. Documented treatment: oral pan-JAK inhibitor, 5-10 mg twice daily. Sequencing templates came from extracted RNA that was reverse transcribed into cDNA. Assay: immunoSEQ multiplex PCR; the TCRdb copy retains only in-frame clones and omits some. The profile shows roughly 120,000 clones, roughly 50% of them singletons. Trimming pared 6 bases from V and 0 bases from J, leaving 7 bases between. Germline values: CDR1 SQVTM, CDR2 ANQGSEA. The CDR3 is made up of 12 amino acids. The record originates from a study of CD8+ T cells in alopecia areata. Study-wide context: Severity scores in treated patients reflected the percentage of scalp affected. Study-level results: Only a single nonresponder existed, so baseline CD8+ expansion links stay unclear.

Sample: CD4+ T cells sorted from blood, taken at week 24, from a patient treated with tofacitinib. The TCR originated in a human donor with alopecia areata. The chain links TRBV29-1 to TRBJ2-3, with D possibly being TRBD1 or TRBD2 (5 bases each). The CDR3 is CSVGDSTDTQYF. The CDR3 coding sequence is TGCAGCGTAGGGGACAGCACAGATACGCAGTATTTT.